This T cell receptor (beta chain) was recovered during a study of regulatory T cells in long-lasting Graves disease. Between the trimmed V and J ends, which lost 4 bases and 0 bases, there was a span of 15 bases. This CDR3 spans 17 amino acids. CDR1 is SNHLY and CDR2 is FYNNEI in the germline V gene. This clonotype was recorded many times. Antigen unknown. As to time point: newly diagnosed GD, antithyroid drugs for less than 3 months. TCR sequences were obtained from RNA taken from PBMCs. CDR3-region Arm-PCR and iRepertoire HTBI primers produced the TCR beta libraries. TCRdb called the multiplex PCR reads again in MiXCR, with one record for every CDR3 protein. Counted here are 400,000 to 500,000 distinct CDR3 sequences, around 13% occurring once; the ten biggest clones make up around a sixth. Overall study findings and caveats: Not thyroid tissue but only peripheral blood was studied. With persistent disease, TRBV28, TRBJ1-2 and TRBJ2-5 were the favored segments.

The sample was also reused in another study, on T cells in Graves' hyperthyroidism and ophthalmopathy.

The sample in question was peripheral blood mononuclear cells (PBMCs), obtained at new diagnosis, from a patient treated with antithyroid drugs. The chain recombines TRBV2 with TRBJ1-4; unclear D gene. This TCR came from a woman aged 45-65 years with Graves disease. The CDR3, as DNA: TGTGCCAGCAGTGGGAGACGGAGAATTACAACTAATGAAAAACTGTTTTTT. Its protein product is CASSGRRRITTNEKLFF.